The 6 T cell receptor beta chains reported below all come from one sample, sequenced in a study of chemoradiotherapy in HPV16-positive cancers. Generated by immunoSEQ multiplex PCR, the TCRdb table keeps only in-frame clones and is missing some. Found here are tens of thousands of clones, about 89% of them singletons; the top ten hold approximately 3%. The source was blood, collected from a patient who underwent chemoradiotherapy. The source is a human donor with HPV-associated anogenital cancer.

This clone was seen a few times. This chain uses TRBV9 with TRBJ2-1; D is unresolved. Trimming left V 0 bases short and J 9 bases short, with 16 bases between. This CDR3 has 15 amino acids. In germline, CDR1 is SGDLS, CDR2 YYNGEE. CDR3 bases: TGTGCCAGCAGCGTAGGGCAGTCTGGGGTTAGTGAGCAGTTCTTC. It codes for CASSVGQSGVSEQFF.

The V gene is TRBV27, the J gene TRBJ1-1; TRBD1 might be the D (5 bases). The V gene lost 6 bases and the J gene lost 1 base, with 12 bases spanning the gap. This CDR3 contains 14 residues. Germline loops: CDR1 MNHEY, CDR2 SMNVEV (reference sequence). The CDR3 DNA reads as TGTGCCAGCAGCAAGTCCGGACAGAACACTGAAGCTTTCTTT. Its translation is CASSKSGQNTEAFF.

V usage is TRBV18 and J usage is TRBJ2-7, with 11 bases lining up with TRBD1. The CDR3 has 14 residues. Trimming at V came to 6 bases and at J to 5 bases, leaving 6 bases not matched to a gene. CDR1 and CDR2 from the germline V gene are KGHSH and LQKENI. The CDR3 DNA sequence: TGTGCCAGCTCCTCGGGACAGGGGGGTCACGAGCAGTACTTC. Residues: CASSSGQGGHEQYF.

V usage is TRBV4-3 and J usage is TRBJ2-3, with 8 bases that match TRBD2. The germline V gene has CDR1 LGHNA and CDR2 YSLEER. This CDR3 is 17 amino acids long. J gave up 2 bases and V 3 bases, and 10 bases lay outside the gene matches. The CDR3 DNA reads as TGCGCCAGCAGCCATCCCCCAGCGGGGGAGAACACAGATACGCAGTATTTT. Translation: CASSHPPAGENTDTQYF.

CDR3 sequence reads: CASSQQTRQGRPSGNTIYF. As DNA, the CDR3 is TGCGCCAGCAGTCAACAGACCCGACAGGGGAGGCCCTCTGGAAACACCATATATTTT. The J gene is TRBJ1-3, the V gene TRBV23-1; 8 bases match TRBD1. TRBV23-1 belongs to the ORF category, with a function that is uncertain. This CDR3 region has 19 residues. The ends lost 2 bases at V and 0 bases at J; junction bases unmatched: 12.

The rearrangement uses TRBV5-1 and TRBJ2-7; no clear D gene. The germline CDR1 and CDR2 sequences are SGHRS and YFSETQ. The CDR3 is made up of 11 amino acids. Trimming left V 3 bases short and J 7 bases short, with 8 bases between. This CDR3 is CASSSPGEQYF. CDR3 in DNA: TGCGCCAGCAGCTCCCCCGGGGAGCAGTACTTC.